This T cell receptor beta chain was observed in a study of liver allograft versus peripheral blood T cells. Study overall: Transplanted livers and recipients' peripheral blood had their T cell receptor repertoires compared.

Trimming removed 7 bases from V and 0 bases from J, with 12 bases in between. CDR3 size: 13 residues. Germline V lookup: CDR1 SQVTM, CDR2 ANQGSEA. By share, this clonotype counts as medium-sized. TCRdb reanalysed the reads using MiXCR and keeps one entry per CDR3 protein. The table includes 6,000 to 8,000 distinct CDR3 sequences, 15% to 20% detected once. The TCR was taken from a human patient who had a liver transplant. Some T cells may be supplied by the graft donor. The chain employs TRBV29-1 and TRBJ1-1; tentative D call: TRBD1 (6 bases). CDR3 protein: CSGGTNLNTEAFF. Here the CDR3 DNA reads TGCAGCGGGGGGACAAATCTGAACACTGAAGCTTTCTTT.